Listed below are T cell receptor beta chains from one sample, sequenced in a study of metastatic and nonmetastatic thyroid tumors. Using MiXCR, TCRdb reanalyzed the PCR reads. The table includes 6,000 to 8,000 clones, about 30% detected once. Sequenced material: adjacent normal tissue. The origin of the receptors is a male donor with papillary thyroid cancer or a benign thyroid nodule (not recorded which). Some clones in this sample may be carry-over from other donors' samples. Both conserved end residues are part of each CDR3. Each record gives: clone size, D gene, J gene, V gene, CDR3 protein, CDR3 DNA. The D gene is left open where the match is weak. Size is omitted from some rows. Given values are once, few, many or a class for expanded clones.

abundance: medium-sized
d_gene: -
j_gene: TRBJ2-3
v_gene: TRBV29-1
CDR3aa: CSATEDTQYF
CDR3nt: TGCAGCGCTACGGAGGATACGCAGTATTTT

abundance: -
d_gene: TRBD2
j_gene: TRBJ2-1
v_gene: TRBV6-1
CDR3aa: CAISASGDNNEQFF
CDR3nt: TGTGCCATCAGTGCTAGCGGGGATAACAATGAGCAGTTCTTC

abundance: few
d_gene: TRBD1
j_gene: TRBJ1-5
v_gene: TRBV6-1
CDR3aa: CASSVGTGDPNQPQHF
CDR3nt: TGTGCCAGCAGCGTAGGGACAGGGGACCCTAATCAGCCCCAGCATTTT

abundance: many
d_gene: TRBD1
j_gene: TRBJ1-5
v_gene: TRBV28
CDR3aa: CASKEAGQGVDQPQHF
CDR3nt: TGTGCCAGCAAAGAAGCGGGACAGGGGGTCGATCAGCCCCAGCATTTT

abundance: few
d_gene: TRBD2
j_gene: TRBJ2-7
v_gene: TRBV13
CDR3aa: CASSLRGSSSYEQYF
CDR3nt: TGTGCCAGCAGCTTACGCGGGAGCTCCTCCTACGAGCAGTACTTC

abundance: few
d_gene: -
j_gene: TRBJ1-1
v_gene: TRBV5-1
CDR3aa: CASSLDTGSKAFF
CDR3nt: TGCGCCAGCAGCTTGGACACAGGGTCTAAAGCTTTCTTT

abundance: few
d_gene: -
j_gene: TRBJ1-5
v_gene: TRBV6-1
CDR3aa: CASSEGGTQPQHF
CDR3nt: TGTGCCAGCAGTGAAGGGGGGACTCAGCCCCAGCATTTT

abundance: -
d_gene: -
j_gene: TRBJ2-7
v_gene: TRBV5-4
CDR3aa: CASSLGVGSYEQYF
CDR3nt: TGTGCCAGCAGCTTGGGGGTAGGGTCCTACGAGCAGTACTTC

abundance: -
d_gene: -
j_gene: TRBJ2-3
v_gene: TRBV10-2
CDR3aa: CAARGRADTQYF
CDR3nt: TGCGCCGCAAGGGGGAGAGCAGATACGCAGTATTTC

abundance: -
d_gene: -
j_gene: TRBJ2-1
v_gene: TRBV12-3/TRBV12-4
CDR3aa: CASSLVGPGYNEQFF
CDR3nt: TGTGCCAGCAGTTTGGTGGGGCCCGGATACAATGAGCAGTTCTTC

abundance: -
d_gene: -
j_gene: TRBJ1-2
v_gene: TRBV5-6
CDR3aa: CASSPERGATNYGYTF
CDR3nt: TGTGCCAGCAGCCCAGAACGGGGGGCCACAAACTATGGCTACACCTTC

abundance: once
d_gene: -
j_gene: TRBJ2-2
v_gene: TRBV30
CDR3aa: CAWSLQGRGTGELFF
CDR3nt: TGTGCCTGGAGTTTACAGGGGAGGGGCACCGGGGAGCTGTTTTTT

abundance: medium-sized
d_gene: -
j_gene: TRBJ2-1
v_gene: TRBV7-8
CDR3aa: CASSFQGGPGLSSYNEQFF
CDR3nt: TGTGCCAGCAGCTTCCAGGGTGGTCCTGGACTCAGCTCCTACAATGAGCAGTTCTTC

abundance: -
d_gene: TRBD2
j_gene: TRBJ2-5
v_gene: TRBV6-1
CDR3aa: CASKGRDGKETQYF
CDR3nt: TGTGCCAGCAAAGGGAGGGACGGAAAAGAGACCCAGTACTTC

abundance: -
d_gene: -
j_gene: TRBJ2-5
v_gene: TRBV11-2
CDR3aa: CASSFLLGVQETQYF
CDR3nt: TGTGCCAGCAGCTTCCTCCTAGGAGTCCAAGAGACCCAGTACTTC

abundance: few
d_gene: -
j_gene: TRBJ2-3
v_gene: TRBV6-1
CDR3aa: CASSLRDGYLTDTQYF
CDR3nt: TGTGCCAGCAGTCTCCGGGACGGCTACCTCACAGATACTCAGTATTTT

abundance: -
d_gene: TRBD1
j_gene: TRBJ1-2
v_gene: TRBV6-5
CDR3aa: CASSFGTGYGYTF
CDR3nt: TGTGCCAGCAGTTTCGGGACAGGCTATGGCTACACCTTC

abundance: few
d_gene: -
j_gene: TRBJ2-1
v_gene: TRBV5-5
CDR3aa: CASNARGLYNERFF
CDR3nt: TGTGCCAGCAACGCCCGGGGGCTCTACAATGAGCGGTTCTTC

abundance: medium-sized
d_gene: TRBD2
j_gene: TRBJ2-7
v_gene: TRBV9
CDR3aa: CASSSSGSLHEQYF
CDR3nt: TGTGCCAGCAGCTCTAGCGGGAGCCTGCACGAGCAGTACTTC

abundance: -
d_gene: -
j_gene: TRBJ2-7
v_gene: TRBV6-5
CDR3aa: CASSYSSGPLVSYEQYF
CDR3nt: TGTGCCAGCAGTTACAGCTCAGGGCCCCTCGTCTCCTACGAGCAGTACTTC

abundance: -
d_gene: -
j_gene: TRBJ1-1
v_gene: TRBV11-3
CDR3aa: CASSLGGSKTEAFF
CDR3nt: TGTGCCAGCAGCTTAGGGGGCAGTAAGACTGAAGCTTTCTTT

abundance: few
d_gene: TRBD1
j_gene: TRBJ2-7
v_gene: TRBV28
CDR3aa: CASSEGGQGYEQYF
CDR3nt: TGTGCCAGCAGTGAGGGAGGACAGGGCTACGAGCAGTACTTC

abundance: many
d_gene: -
j_gene: TRBJ1-4
v_gene: TRBV20-1
CDR3aa: CSARESQDIGEKLFF
CDR3nt: TGCAGTGCTAGAGAGTCCCAGGACATCGGCGAAAAACTGTTTTTT

abundance: -
d_gene: -
j_gene: TRBJ2-7
v_gene: TRBV9
CDR3aa: CASSVEAGPYEQYF
CDR3nt: TGTGCCAGCAGCGTAGAAGCAGGCCCGTACGAGCAGTACTTC

abundance: large
d_gene: -
j_gene: TRBJ2-3
v_gene: TRBV5-1
CDR3aa: CASSLLRVEVADTQYF
CDR3nt: TGCGCCAGCAGCTTGCTCAGGGTGGAAGTCGCAGATACGCAGTATTTT

abundance: large
d_gene: -
j_gene: TRBJ2-7
v_gene: TRBV6-2/TRBV6-3
CDR3aa: CASSYRGSEQYF
CDR3nt: TGTGCCAGCAGTTACAGGGGAAGCGAGCAGTACTTC

abundance: few
d_gene: -
j_gene: TRBJ2-2
v_gene: TRBV6-1
CDR3aa: CASKKTVTYTGELFF
CDR3nt: TGTGCCAGCAAGAAAACTGTGACCTACACCGGGGAGCTGTTTTTT